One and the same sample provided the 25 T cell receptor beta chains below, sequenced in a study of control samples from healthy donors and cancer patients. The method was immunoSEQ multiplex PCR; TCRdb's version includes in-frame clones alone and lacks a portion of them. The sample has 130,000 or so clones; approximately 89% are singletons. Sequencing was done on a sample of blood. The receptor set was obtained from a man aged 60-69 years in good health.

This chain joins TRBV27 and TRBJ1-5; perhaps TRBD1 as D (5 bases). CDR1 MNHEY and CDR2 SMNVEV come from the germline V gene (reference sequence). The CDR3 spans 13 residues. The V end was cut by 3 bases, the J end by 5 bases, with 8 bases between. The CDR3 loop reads CASSLGGYQPQHF. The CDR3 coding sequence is TGTGCCAGCAGTTTGGGGGGTTATCAGCCCCAGCATTTT.

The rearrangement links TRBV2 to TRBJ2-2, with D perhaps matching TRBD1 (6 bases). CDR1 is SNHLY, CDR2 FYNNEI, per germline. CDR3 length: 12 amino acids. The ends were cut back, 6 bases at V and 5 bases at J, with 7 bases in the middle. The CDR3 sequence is CASRGQTGELFF. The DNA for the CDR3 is TGTGCCAGCAGAGGACAGACCGGGGAGCTGTTTTTT. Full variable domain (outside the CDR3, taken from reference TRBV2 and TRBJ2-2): EPEVTQTPSHQVTQMGQEVILRCVPISNHLYFYWYRQILGQKVEFLVSFYNNEISEKSEIFDDQFSVERPDGSNFTLKIRSTKLEDSAMYFCASRGQTGELFFGEGSRLTVL.

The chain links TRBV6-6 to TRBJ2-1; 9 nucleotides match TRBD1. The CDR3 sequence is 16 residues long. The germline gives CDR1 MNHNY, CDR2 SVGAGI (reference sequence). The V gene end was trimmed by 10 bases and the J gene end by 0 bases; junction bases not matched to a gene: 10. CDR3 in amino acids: CATQLDRGSSYNEQFF. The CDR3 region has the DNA TGTGCCACCCAGTTAGACAGGGGGAGCTCCTACAATGAGCAGTTCTTC.

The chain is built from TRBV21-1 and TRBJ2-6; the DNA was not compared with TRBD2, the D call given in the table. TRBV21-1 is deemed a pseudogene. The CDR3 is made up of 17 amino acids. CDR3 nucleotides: TGTGCCAGCCGCTCATGCGGGGGCGACTCTGGGGCCAACGTCCTGACTTTC. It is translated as CASRSCGGDSGANVLTF.

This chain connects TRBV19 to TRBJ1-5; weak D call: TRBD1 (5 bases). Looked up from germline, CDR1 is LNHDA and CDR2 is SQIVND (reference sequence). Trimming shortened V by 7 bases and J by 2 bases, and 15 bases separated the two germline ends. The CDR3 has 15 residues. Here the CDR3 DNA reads TGTGCCAGTATCAGGACGGGGGGTGGCAATCAGCCCCAGCATTTT. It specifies CASIRTGGGNQPQHF.

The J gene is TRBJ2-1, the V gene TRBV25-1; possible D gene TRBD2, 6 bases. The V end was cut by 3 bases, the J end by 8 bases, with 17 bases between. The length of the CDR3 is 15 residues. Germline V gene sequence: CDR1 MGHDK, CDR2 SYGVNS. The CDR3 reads CASSDPHRGGDEQFF. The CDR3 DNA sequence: TGTGCCAGCAGTGACCCACATAGGGGAGGTGATGAGCAGTTCTTC.

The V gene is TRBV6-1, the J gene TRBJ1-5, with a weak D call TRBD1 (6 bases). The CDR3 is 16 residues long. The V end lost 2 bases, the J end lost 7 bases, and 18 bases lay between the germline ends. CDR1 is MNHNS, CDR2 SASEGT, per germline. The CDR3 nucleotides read TGTGCCAGCAGTGAATATTCGGAGGGGGTTTGGCAGCCCCAGCATTTT. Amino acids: CASSEYSEGVWQPQHF.

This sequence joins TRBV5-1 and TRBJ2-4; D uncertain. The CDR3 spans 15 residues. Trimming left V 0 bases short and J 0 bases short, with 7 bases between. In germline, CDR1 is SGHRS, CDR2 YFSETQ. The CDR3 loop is CASSLEPLAKNIQYF. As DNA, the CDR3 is TGCGCCAGCAGCTTGGAGCCCCTAGCCAAAAACATTCAGTACTTC.

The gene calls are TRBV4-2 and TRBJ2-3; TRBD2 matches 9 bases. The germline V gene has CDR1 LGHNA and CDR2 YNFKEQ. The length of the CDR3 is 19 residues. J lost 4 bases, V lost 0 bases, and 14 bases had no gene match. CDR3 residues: CASSQEGPSGARFADTQYF. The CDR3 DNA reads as TGTGCCAGCAGCCAAGAGGGCCCTAGCGGGGCGCGTTTCGCAGATACGCAGTATTTT.

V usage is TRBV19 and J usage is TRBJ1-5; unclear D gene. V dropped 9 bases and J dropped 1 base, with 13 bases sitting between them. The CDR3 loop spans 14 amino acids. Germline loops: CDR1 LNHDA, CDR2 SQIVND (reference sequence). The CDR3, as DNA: TGTGCCAGCGGGAGATTGGTAAGCAATCAGCCCCAGCATTTT. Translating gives CASGRLVSNQPQHF.

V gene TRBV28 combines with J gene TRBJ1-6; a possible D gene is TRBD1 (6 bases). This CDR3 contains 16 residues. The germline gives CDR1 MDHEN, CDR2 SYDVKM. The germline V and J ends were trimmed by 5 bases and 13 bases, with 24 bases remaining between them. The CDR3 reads CASSLQGGGVPKPLHF. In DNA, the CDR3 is TGTGCCAGCAGTCTACAAGGGGGGGGAGTGCCCAAGCCCCTCCACTTT. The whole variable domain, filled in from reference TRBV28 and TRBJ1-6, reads DVKVTQSSRYLVKRTGEKVFLECVQDMDHENMFWYRQDPGLGLRLIYFSYDVKMKEKGDIPEGYSVSREKKERFSLILESASTNQTSMYLCASSLQGGGVPKPLHFGNGTRLTVT.

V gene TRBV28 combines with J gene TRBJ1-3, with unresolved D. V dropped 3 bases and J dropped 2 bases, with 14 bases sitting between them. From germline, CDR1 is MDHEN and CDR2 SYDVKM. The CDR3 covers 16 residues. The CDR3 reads CASSFLGNVPGNTIYF. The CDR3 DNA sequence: TGTGCCAGCAGTTTTCTGGGGAATGTTCCTGGAAACACCATATATTTT.

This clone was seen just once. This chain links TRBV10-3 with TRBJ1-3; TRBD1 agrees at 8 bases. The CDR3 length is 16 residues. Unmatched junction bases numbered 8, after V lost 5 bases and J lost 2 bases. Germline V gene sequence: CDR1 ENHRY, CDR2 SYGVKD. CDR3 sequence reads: CAISKIPGGAGNTIYF. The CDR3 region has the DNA TGTGCCATCAGTAAGATCCCAGGGGGCGCTGGAAACACCATATATTTT.

The CDR3 DNA reads TGTGCCAGCAGCTTACATGGGACAATTGATGGCTACACCTTC. Translated, it gives CASSLHGTIDGYTF. The rearrangement links TRBV7-9 to TRBJ1-2, with D perhaps matching TRBD1 (6 bases). V gave up 2 bases and J gave up 6 bases, with 13 bases separating them. Looked up from germline, CDR1 is SEHNR and CDR2 is FQNEAQ (reference sequence). The CDR3 has 14 residues.

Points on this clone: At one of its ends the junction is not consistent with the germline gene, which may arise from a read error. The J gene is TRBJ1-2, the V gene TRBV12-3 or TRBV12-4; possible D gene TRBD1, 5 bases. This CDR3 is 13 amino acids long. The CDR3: CASRRGLNYVYTF. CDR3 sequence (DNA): TGTGCCAGCAGGAGGGGACTGAACTATGTCTACACCTTC.

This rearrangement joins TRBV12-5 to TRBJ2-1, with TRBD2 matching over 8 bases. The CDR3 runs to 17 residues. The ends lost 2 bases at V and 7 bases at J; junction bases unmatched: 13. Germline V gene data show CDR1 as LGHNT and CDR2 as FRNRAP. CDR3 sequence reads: CASGLSQAGVGLNEQFF. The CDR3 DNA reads TGTGCTAGTGGTTTGTCCCAAGCGGGGGTTGGTCTAAATGAGCAGTTCTTC.

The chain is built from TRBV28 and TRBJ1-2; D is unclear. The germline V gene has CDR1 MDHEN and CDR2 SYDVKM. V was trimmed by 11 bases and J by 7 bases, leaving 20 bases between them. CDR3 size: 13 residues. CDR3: CAAAGGAGGGYTF. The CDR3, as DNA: TGTGCCGCGGCGGGAGGCGCGGGAGGTGGCTACACCTTC.

In DNA form, the CDR3 reads TGTGCCAGCAGCCCAACGGGACAAAGGAATTCACCCCTCCACTTT. Translated: CASSPTGQRNSPLHF. The chain combines TRBV3-1 (or the pseudogene TRBV3-2) with TRBJ1-6; D possibly corresponds to TRBD1 (6 bases). The germline V and J ends were trimmed by 4 bases and 7 bases, with 14 bases remaining between them. Germline values: CDR1 LGHDT, CDR2 YNNKEL (reference sequence). There are 15 residues in the CDR3.

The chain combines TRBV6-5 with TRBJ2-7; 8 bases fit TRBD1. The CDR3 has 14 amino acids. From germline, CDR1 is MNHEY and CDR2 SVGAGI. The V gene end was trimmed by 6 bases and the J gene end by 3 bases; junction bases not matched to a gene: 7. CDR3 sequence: CASSDRGVNYEQYF. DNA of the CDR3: TGTGCCAGCAGCGACAGGGGAGTAAACTACGAGCAGTACTTC.

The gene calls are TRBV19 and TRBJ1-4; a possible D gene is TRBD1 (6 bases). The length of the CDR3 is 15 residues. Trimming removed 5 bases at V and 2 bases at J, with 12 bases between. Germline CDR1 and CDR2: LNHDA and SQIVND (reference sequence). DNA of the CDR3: TGTGCCAGTAGTTTAACAGGGCACACTAATGAAAAACTGTTTTTT. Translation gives CASSLTGHTNEKLFF.

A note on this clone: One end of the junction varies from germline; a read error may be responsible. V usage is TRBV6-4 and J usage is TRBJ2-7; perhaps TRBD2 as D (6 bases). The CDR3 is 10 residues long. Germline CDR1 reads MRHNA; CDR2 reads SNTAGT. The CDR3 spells CASSDHWEDF. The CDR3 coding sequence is TGTGCCAGCAGTGATCATTGGGAGGACTTC.

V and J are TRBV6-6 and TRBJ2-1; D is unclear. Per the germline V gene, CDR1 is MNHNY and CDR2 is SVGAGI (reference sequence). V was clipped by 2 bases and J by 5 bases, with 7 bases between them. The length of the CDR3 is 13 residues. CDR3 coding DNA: TGTGCCAGCAGTTACGATATGAACAATGAGCAGTTCTTC. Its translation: CASSYDMNNEQFF.

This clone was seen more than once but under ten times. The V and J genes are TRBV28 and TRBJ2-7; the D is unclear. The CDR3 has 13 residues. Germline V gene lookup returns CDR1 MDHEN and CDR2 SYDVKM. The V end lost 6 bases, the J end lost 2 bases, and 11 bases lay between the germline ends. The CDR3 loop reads CASSPPATYEQYF. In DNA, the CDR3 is TGTGCCAGCAGCCCGCCAGCAACCTACGAGCAGTACTTC.

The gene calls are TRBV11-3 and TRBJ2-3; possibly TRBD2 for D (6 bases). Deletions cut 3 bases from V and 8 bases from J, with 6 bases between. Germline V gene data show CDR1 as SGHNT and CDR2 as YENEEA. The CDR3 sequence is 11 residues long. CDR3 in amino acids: CASSLGGTQYF. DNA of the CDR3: TGTGCCAGCAGCTTGGGGGGTACGCAGTATTTT. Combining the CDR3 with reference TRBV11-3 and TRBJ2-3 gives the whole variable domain EAGVVQSPRYKIIEKKQPVAFWCNPISGHNTLYWYLQNLGQGPELLIRYENEEAVDDSQLPKDRFSAERLKGVDSTLKIQPAELGDSAVYLCASSLGGTQYFGPGTRLTVL.

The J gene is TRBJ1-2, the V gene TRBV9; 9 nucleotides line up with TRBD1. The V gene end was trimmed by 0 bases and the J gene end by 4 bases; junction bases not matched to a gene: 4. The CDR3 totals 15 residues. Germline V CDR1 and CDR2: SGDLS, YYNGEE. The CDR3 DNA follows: TGTGCCAGCAGCGTAGTAGGACAGGGGACCTATGGCTACACCTTC. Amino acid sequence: CASSVVGQGTYGYTF. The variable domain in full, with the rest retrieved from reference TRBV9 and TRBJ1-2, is DSGVTQTPKHLITATGQRVTLRCSPRSGDLSVYWYQQSLDQGLQFLIQYYNGEERAKGNILERFSAQQFPDLHSELNLSSLELGDSALYFCASSVVGQGTYGYTFGSGTRLTVV.